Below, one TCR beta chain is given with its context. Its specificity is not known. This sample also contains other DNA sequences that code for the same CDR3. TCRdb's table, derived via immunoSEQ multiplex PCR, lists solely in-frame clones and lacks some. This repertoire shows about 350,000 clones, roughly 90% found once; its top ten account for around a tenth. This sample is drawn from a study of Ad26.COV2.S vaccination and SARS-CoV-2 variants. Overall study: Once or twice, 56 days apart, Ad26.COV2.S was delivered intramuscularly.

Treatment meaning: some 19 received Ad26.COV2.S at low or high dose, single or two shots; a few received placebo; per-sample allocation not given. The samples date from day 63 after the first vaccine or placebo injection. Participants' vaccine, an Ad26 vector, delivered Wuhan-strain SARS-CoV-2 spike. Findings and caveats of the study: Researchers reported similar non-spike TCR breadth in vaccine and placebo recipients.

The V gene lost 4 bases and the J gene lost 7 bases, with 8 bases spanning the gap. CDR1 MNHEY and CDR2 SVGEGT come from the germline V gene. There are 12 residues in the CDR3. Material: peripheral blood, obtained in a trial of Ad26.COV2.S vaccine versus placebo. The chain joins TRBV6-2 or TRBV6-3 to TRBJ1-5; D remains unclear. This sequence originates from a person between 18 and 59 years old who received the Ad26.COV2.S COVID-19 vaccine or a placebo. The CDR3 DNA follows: TGTGCCAGCAGTTCTGGAGTACAGCCCCAGCATTTT. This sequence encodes CASSSGVQPQHF.